One TCR beta chain is described in this entry. These data belong to a study of blood T cell repertoires in COVID-19. Study-level background: Collection of acute and convalescent COVID-19 samples took place in the United States, Italy and Spain.

The V end lost 10 bases, the J end lost 0 bases, and 13 bases lay between the germline ends. The CDR3 totals 14 residues. Per germline, CDR1 MNHEY and CDR2 SVGAGI. As processed by the authors: Amplification with reference gene primers provided the estimates of nucleated cell counts. Assay: immunoSEQ multiplex PCR; the TCRdb copy retains only in-frame clones and omits some. D and trimming come from the DNA, and the V and J calls and clone size come from that table. The sample has more than 300,000 clones; around 91% are singletons. V usage is TRBV6-5 and J usage is TRBJ1-5, with a possible D match to TRBD1 (6 bases). Specimen: peripheral blood. The clonotype comes from a woman aged 18 to 35 who had recovered from COVID-19. In DNA form, the CDR3 reads TGTGCCATGGGTACAGGGTATAGCAATCAGCCCCAGCATTTT. Amino acids: CAMGTGYSNQPQHF.